A single sample gave rise to the 28 T cell receptor beta chains below, sequenced in a study of cytomegalovirus exposure and HLA in healthy donors. The repertoire was sequenced with immunoSEQ multiplex PCR; TCRdb's copy has only in-frame clones and lacks some. The sample holds under 200,000 clones; approximately 84% are singletons and the top ten take approximately 7%. Sequenced input: PBMCs. The receptors here all came from a man aged 18 to 30 in good health and CMV-seropositive.

This clone was seen more than once but under ten times. This rearrangement joins TRBV27 to TRBJ2-7; D perhaps matches TRBD2 (6 bases). Trimming removed 1 base from V and 2 bases from J, with 12 bases in between. Germline-derived CDR1 and CDR2 are MNHEY and SMNVEV (reference sequence). The CDR3 length is 15 residues. The CDR3 protein is CASSLFGSGPYEQYF. CDR3 nucleotide sequence: TGTGCCAGCAGTTTATTTGGTAGCGGACCCTACGAGCAGTACTTC.

As to this clone: A junction end diverges from the germline sequence, so it may reflect a read error. The rearrangement uses TRBV5-1 and TRBJ2-3; 8 bases match TRBD2. This CDR3 comprises 16 residues. The germline gives CDR1 SGHRS, CDR2 YFSETQ. CDR3 sequence reads: CARSFGLAVFLDTQYF. The DNA of the CDR3 is TGCGCCAGAAGCTTCGGACTAGCTGTCTTTTTGGATACGCAGTATTTT.

This clone was observed a few times. The chain carries TRBV7-9 and TRBJ2-7, with D perhaps TRBD1 (6 bases). The germline gives CDR1 SEHNR, CDR2 FQNEAQ (reference sequence). The CDR3 has 12 residues. Trimming pared 5 bases from V and 4 bases from J, leaving 9 bases between. CDR3 protein: CASSVQGYEQYF. CDR3 DNA: TGTGCCAGCAGCGTACAGGGTTACGAGCAGTACTTC.

The chain carries TRBV5-6 and TRBJ1-2, with 8 nucleotides matching TRBD1. V shed 4 bases and J 2 bases; nucleotides not matched to a gene: 7. This CDR3 region has 15 residues. CDR1 and CDR2 (germline): SGHDT, YYEEEE. CDR3 amino acids: CASSPRTGTNYGYTF. The CDR3 DNA reads as TGTGCCAGCAGCCCGCGGACAGGGACCAACTATGGCTACACCTTC.

V gene TRBV7-3 combines with J gene TRBJ2-7; D call uncertain. Germline V gene lookup returns CDR1 SGHTA and CDR2 FQGTGA. Trimming took off 2 bases at V and 2 bases at J, with 7 bases between the two ends. The CDR3 is 13 amino acids. In DNA form, the CDR3 reads TGTGCCAGCAGCTTAGGCGGCACCTACGAGCAGTACTTC. This gives the protein CASSLGGTYEQYF.

The chain uses TRBV19 and TRBJ1-5; the D is unclear. Germline loops: CDR1 LNHDA, CDR2 SQIVND (reference sequence). The ends were cut back, 10 bases at V and 0 bases at J, with 13 bases in the middle. There are 14 residues in the CDR3. CDR3 protein: CATRTEISNQPQHF. DNA for the CDR3: TGTGCCACCCGAACGGAGATTAGCAATCAGCCCCAGCATTTT.

This sequence joins TRBV5-4 and TRBJ2-5; the match to TRBD2 covers 8 bases. V shed 4 bases, J shed 2 bases, and the junction held 7 bases outside the gene matches. CDR1 SGHNT and CDR2 YYREEE come from the germline V gene (reference sequence). CDR3 length equals 15 residues. In nucleotides, the CDR3 is TGTGCCAGCAGCCCGACCGGGGGGGTTCAAGAGACCCAGTACTTC. Protein product: CASSPTGGVQETQYF.

The chain joins TRBV5-6 to TRBJ2-5; 7 bases are shared with TRBD2. The germline gives CDR1 SGHDT, CDR2 YYEEEE. The CDR3 runs 15 residues. Trimming removed 4 bases from V and 5 bases from J; junction bases left unmatched: 11. The CDR3 sequence is CASSRVRGRRETQYF. In DNA form, the CDR3 reads TGTGCCAGCAGCCGAGTACGCGGGAGACGCGAGACCCAGTACTTC.

The chain combines TRBV28 with TRBJ1-5; D is unresolved. Germline values: CDR1 MDHEN, CDR2 SYDVKM. The CDR3 loop spans 13 amino acids. The V and J ends lost 2 bases and 2 bases respectively, with 4 bases between them. CDR3 amino acids: CASSLLRNQPQHF. The CDR3 DNA reads as TGTGCCAGCAGTTTACTTCGCAATCAGCCCCAGCATTTT. Together with reference TRBV28 and TRBJ1-5, the CDR3 gives the full variable domain: DVKVTQSSRYLVKRTGEKVFLECVQDMDHENMFWYRQDPGLGLRLIYFSYDVKMKEKGDIPEGYSVSREKKERFSLILESASTNQTSMYLCASSLLRNQPQHFGDGTRLSIL.

The rearrangement joins TRBV5-4 to TRBJ2-7, with 10 bases that match TRBD1. CDR1 and CDR2 (germline): SGHNT, YYREEE (reference sequence). Trimming removed 2 bases from V and 3 bases from J; junction bases left unmatched: 5. The CDR3 is made up of 15 amino acids. CDR3 protein: CASSLGDRGFYEQYF. In DNA, the CDR3 is TGTGCCAGCAGCTTAGGGGACAGGGGTTTCTACGAGCAGTACTTC. Full variable domain (outside the CDR3, taken from reference TRBV5-4 and TRBJ2-7): ETGVTQSPTHLIKTRGQQVTLRCSSQSGHNTVSWYQQALGQGPQFIFQYYREEENGRGNFPPRFSGLQFPNYSSELNVNALELDDSALYLCASSLGDRGFYEQYFGPGTRLTVT.

This chain uses TRBV30 with TRBJ1-2; D not resolved. The CDR3 has 10 residues. Germline V CDR1 and CDR2: GTSNPN, SVGIG (reference sequence). The V end was cut by 7 bases, the J end by 2 bases, with 5 bases between. Written as DNA, the CDR3 is TGTGCCTCAGTAAACTATGGCTACACCTTC. Amino acids: CASVNYGYTF.

This chain connects TRBV4-3 to TRBJ2-3, with 12 nucleotides matching TRBD2. CDR1 is LGHNA and CDR2 is YSLEER in the germline V gene. Unmatched junction bases numbered 6, after V lost 1 base and J lost 4 bases. This CDR3 is 17 amino acids long. The CDR3 here is CASSQGALAGGSDTQYF. The CDR3 DNA is TGCGCCAGCAGCCAAGGGGCACTAGCGGGAGGATCAGATACGCAGTATTTT.

V usage is TRBV5-1 and J usage is TRBJ2-3; 16 bases line up with TRBD2. This CDR3 comprises 17 residues. Per germline, CDR1 SGHRS and CDR2 YFSETQ. The trim removed 4 bases at V and 4 bases at J, leaving 6 bases unmatched. The CDR3 spells CASSPGLAGGFADTQYF. The DNA for the CDR3 is TGCGCCAGCAGCCCGGGACTAGCGGGAGGGTTCGCAGATACGCAGTATTTT.

In this sample, this clone turned up a few times. The rearrangement links TRBV11-2 to TRBJ2-2, with 8 bases lining up with TRBD1. The CDR3 loop spans 13 amino acids. V lost 10 bases, J lost 7 bases, and 8 bases stayed unmatched. Germline V gene sequence: CDR1 SGHAT, CDR2 FQNNGV. CDR3 coding DNA: TGTGCCATCAAGACAGGGGAAGACGGGGAGCTGTTTTTT. Its translation: CAIKTGEDGELFF.

This clone was seen once. This chain uses TRBV4-3 with TRBJ2-1; 11 bases fit TRBD2. The V and J ends lost 6 bases and 5 bases, in that order; junction bases with no gene match: 18. This CDR3 is built from 19 residues. Germline V gene data show CDR1 as LGHNA and CDR2 as YSLEER. CDR3 sequence: CASRSNPRGSGRVNNEQFF. CDR3 in DNA: TGCGCCAGCAGGTCTAATCCCAGGGGTAGCGGGAGGGTCAACAATGAGCAGTTCTTC.

The rearrangement uses TRBV5-1 and TRBJ2-5, with D possibly matching TRBD1 (6 bases). The V gene lost 4 bases and the J gene lost 2 bases, with 18 bases spanning the gap. The CDR3 has 16 amino acids. The germline V gene has CDR1 SGHRS and CDR2 YFSETQ. This CDR3 is CASSLGQRPFQETQYF. CDR3 nucleotides: TGCGCCAGCAGCCTAGGACAGCGGCCCTTTCAAGAGACCCAGTACTTC.

This chain connects TRBV9 to TRBJ2-7, with 9 bases matching TRBD2. Germline CDR1 reads SGDLS; CDR2 reads YYNGEE. The CDR3 length is 15 residues. V trimming: 0 bases; J trimming: 0 bases; junction bases outside the gene matches: 1. In DNA, the CDR3 is TGTGCCAGCAGCGTAGGTAGCGGGAGCTCCTACGAGCAGTACTTC. This codes for CASSVGSGSSYEQYF.

The V and J genes are TRBV4-3 and TRBJ1-4; 8 bases are shared with TRBD1. The germline CDR1 and CDR2 sequences are LGHNA and YSLEER. The CDR3 loop spans 15 amino acids. V dropped 4 bases and J dropped 2; count of bases not matched to a gene: 3. In DNA form, the CDR3 reads TGCGCCAGCAGCCCGACAGGGGCCACTAATGAAAAACTGTTTTTT. Protein product: CASSPTGATNEKLFF.

The chain employs TRBV19 and TRBJ1-5; 7 positions agree with TRBD1. The germline gives CDR1 LNHDA, CDR2 SQIVND (reference sequence). The CDR3 is 16 residues long. Trimming removed 3 bases from V and 4 bases from J; junction bases left unmatched: 9. CDR3 DNA: TGTGCCAGTAGTATCTGGGGAAGCAGGGGGAATCAGCCCCAGCATTTT. Translated: CASSIWGSRGNQPQHF.

This chain connects TRBV15 to TRBJ2-7, with D maybe TRBD1 (7 bases). The V gene lost 9 bases and the J gene lost 6 bases, with 18 bases spanning the gap. The CDR3 contains 13 residues. The germline gives CDR1 LNHNV, CDR2 YYDKDF (reference sequence). The DNA for the CDR3 is TGTGCCACTGCGGGACAGACCTTAGGCGAGCAGTACTTC. Protein: CATAGQTLGEQYF.

The V call is TRBV19, the J call TRBJ2-4; D possibly corresponds to TRBD2 (5 bases). The CDR3 runs to 13 residues. V gave up 5 bases and J gave up 5 bases, with 10 bases separating them. Germline CDR1 LNHDA, CDR2 SQIVND (reference sequence). The CDR3 coding sequence is TGTGCCAGTAGTCCGACTACTCAAAACATTCAGTACTTC. Translated, it gives CASSPTTQNIQYF.

The chain links TRBV6-6 to TRBJ1-5, with D possibly matching TRBD1 (5 bases). CDR1 MNHNY and CDR2 SVGAGI come from the germline V gene (reference sequence). V lost 7 bases to trimming and J lost 4 bases, with 11 bases between them. The CDR3 totals 13 residues. The chain's CDR3 is CASNTGSNQPQHF. The CDR3 region has the DNA TGTGCCAGCAACACAGGTTCAAATCAGCCCCAGCATTTT.

CDR3 DNA: TGTGCCAGCAGTCATACAGGGGCCGGGGAGCTGTTTTTT. Translating gives CASSHTGAGELFF. This rearrangement joins TRBV9 to TRBJ2-2; TRBD1 matches at 7 bases. Germline V gives CDR1 SGDLS, CDR2 YYNGEE. The CDR3 has 13 residues. Unmatched junction bases numbered 4, after V lost 5 bases and J lost 6 bases.

At least ten counts were recorded for this clone. The chain combines TRBV10-3 with TRBJ2-3, with D perhaps TRBD2 (5 bases). This CDR3 has 14 amino acids. Germline V gene data show CDR1 as ENHRY and CDR2 as SYGVKD. The V end lost 6 bases, the J end lost 2 bases, and 12 bases lay between the germline ends. CDR3 sequence reads: CAIRGAYYTDTQYF. Written as DNA, the CDR3 is TGTGCCATCAGGGGAGCGTACTACACAGATACGCAGTATTTT.

The chain recombines TRBV7-9 with TRBJ1-2, with a possible D match to TRBD1 (6 bases). The CDR3 covers 16 residues. The germline V gene has CDR1 SEHNR and CDR2 FQNEAQ (reference sequence). The ends were cut back, 5 bases at V and 6 bases at J, with 22 bases in the middle. In nucleotides, the CDR3 is TGTGCCAGCAGCCTGAAACTGGGACACCCACCGCATGGCTACACCTTC. Amino acids: CASSLKLGHPPHGYTF.

The CDR3 loop reads CASSRGVLHRQGVYYGYTF. CDR3 sequence (DNA): TGTGCCAGCAGCCGCGGCGTCCTCCACCGACAGGGGGTTTACTATGGCTACACCTTC. The chain has TRBV7-3 and TRBJ1-2; 9 bases are a match to TRBD1. V shed 5 bases and J 3 bases; nucleotides not matched to a gene: 19. Germline V CDR1 and CDR2: SGHTA, FQGTGA. The CDR3 runs 19 residues.

This sequence joins TRBV30 and TRBJ1-5; 9 positions agree with TRBD1. CDR1 is GTSNPN, CDR2 SVGIG, per germline (reference sequence). The CDR3 length is 15 residues. J gave up 7 bases and V 0 bases, and 7 bases lay outside the gene matches. The DNA of the CDR3 is TGTGCCTGGAGTGTCCGGACAGGGGTAGGACAGCCCCAGCATTTT. Its translation: CAWSVRTGVGQPQHF.

This clone was counted a single time. V gene TRBV5-6 combines with J gene TRBJ2-1; tentatively, D is TRBD2 (6 bases). CDR1 and CDR2 from the germline V gene are SGHDT and YYEEEE. The length of the CDR3 is 14 residues. Trimming left V 5 bases short and J 7 bases short, with 16 bases between. The CDR3, as DNA: TGTGCCAGCAGAACGGGACTCACCCCGAATGAGCAGTTCTTC. Protein product: CASRTGLTPNEQFF.